One sample yielded the 3 T cell receptor beta chains listed below, sequenced in a study of vaccination effects on CD4 cells after COVID-19. Expansion with viral peptide pools was applied to antigen-specific CD4+ T cells by the ViraFEST assay prior to sequencing. CD4+ T cells were isolated after around ten days of culture. Each participant received a vaccine that was either BNT162b2 or mRNA-1273, given as two doses. These receptors are not linked to any known antigen. Here immunoSEQ multiplex PCR was the method, and the copy in TCRdb shows in-frame clones only, minus some. The sample has roughly 24,000 clones, 60% to 80% seen once; the top ten hold 23%. The sequencing used CD4+ T cells from PBMCs cultured with HCoV-NL63 spike peptides, collected after COVID-19 vaccination. These receptors originate from a human donor who received a COVID-19 vaccine.

This clone was detected only a few times. This chain uses TRBV19 with TRBJ2-7; perhaps TRBD2 as D (5 bases). Looked up from germline, CDR1 is LNHDA and CDR2 is SQIVND (reference sequence). This CDR3 has 15 residues. Trimming left V 3 bases short and J 0 bases short, with 12 bases between. The CDR3 sequence is CASSMFPGSSYEQYF. CDR3 DNA: TGTGCCAGTAGTATGTTCCCGGGAAGCTCCTACGAGCAGTACTTC.

The V gene is TRBV5-6, the J gene TRBJ1-2; TRBD1 might be the D (5 bases). The germline V gene has CDR1 SGHDT and CDR2 YYEEEE. Trimming pared 5 bases from V and 0 bases from J, leaving 23 bases between. The CDR3 sequence is 18 residues long. In nucleotides, the CDR3 is TGTGCCAGCAGACAAAAATTCACGGGACGCCAGGCTAACTATGGCTACACCTTC. The encoded protein is CASRQKFTGRQANYGYTF.

The V and J genes are TRBV28 and TRBJ2-1; D gene unclear. Germline CDR1 MDHEN, CDR2 SYDVKM. Trimming stripped 3 bases from V and 5 bases from J, with 8 bases between. The CDR3 consists of 13 residues. Here the CDR3 reads CASSFPENNEQFF. The CDR3 DNA follows: TGTGCCAGCAGTTTCCCCGAGAACAATGAGCAGTTCTTC. Full variable domain (remainder filled in from reference TRBV28 and TRBJ2-1): DVKVTQSSRYLVKRTGEKVFLECVQDMDHENMFWYRQDPGLGLRLIYFSYDVKMKEKGDIPEGYSVSREKKERFSLILESASTNQTSMYLCASSFPENNEQFFGPGTRLTVL.